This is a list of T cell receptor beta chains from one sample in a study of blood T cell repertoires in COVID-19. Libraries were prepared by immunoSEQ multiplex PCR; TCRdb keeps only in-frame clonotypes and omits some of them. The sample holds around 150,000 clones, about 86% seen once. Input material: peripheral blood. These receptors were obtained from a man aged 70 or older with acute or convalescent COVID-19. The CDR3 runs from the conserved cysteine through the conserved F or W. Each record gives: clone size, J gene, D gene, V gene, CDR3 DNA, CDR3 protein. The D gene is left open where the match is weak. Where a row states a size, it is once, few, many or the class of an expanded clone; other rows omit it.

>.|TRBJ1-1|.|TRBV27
TGTGCCAGCAGTTCCCCCCAGGGGTGGTCGGAAGCTTTCTTT
CASSSPQGWSEAFF
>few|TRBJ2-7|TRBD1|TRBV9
TGTGCCAGCAGCCCCTCAGGGGGTCAGTACGAGCAGTACTTC
CASSPSGGQYEQYF
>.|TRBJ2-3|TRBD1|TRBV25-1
TGTGCCAGCAGTGAATATGGCCGACAGGGCTCAGATACGCAGTATTTT
CASSEYGRQGSDTQYF
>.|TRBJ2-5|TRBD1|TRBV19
TGTGCCAGTAGTATAGGAAGGGGGCCCGAGACCCAGTACTTC
CASSIGRGPETQYF
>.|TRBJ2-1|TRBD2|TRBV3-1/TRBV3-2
TGTGCCAGCAGCCAAGAGACTAGCGGGAGGGTTGAGCAGTTCTTC
CASSQETSGRVEQFF
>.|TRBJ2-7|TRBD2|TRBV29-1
TGCAGCGCACGGACTAGCGGGAGCCACGAGCAGTACTTC
CSARTSGSHEQYF
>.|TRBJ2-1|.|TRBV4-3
TGCGCCAGCAGCCAAGGGAGCGCGGGTGAGCAGTTCTTC
CASSQGSAGEQFF
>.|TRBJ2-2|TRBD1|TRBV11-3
TGTGCCAGCAGCTTGAGACAGGGGGGAACCGGGGAGCTGTTTTTT
CASSLRQGGTGELFF
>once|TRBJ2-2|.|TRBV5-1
TGCGCCAGCAGCTTGGGGCAGACCGGGGAGCTGTTTTTT
CASSLGQTGELFF
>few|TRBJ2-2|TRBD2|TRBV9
TGTGCCAGCAGCGTAGCCGTAGCGGGGAACACCGGGGAGCTGTTTTTT
CASSVAVAGNTGELFF
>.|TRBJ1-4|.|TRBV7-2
TGTGCCAGCAGCTCGATCGGACTAACTAATGAAAAACTGTTTTTT
CASSSIGLTNEKLFF
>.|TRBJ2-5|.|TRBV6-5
TGTGCCAGCCGTCTCACGGGGGGCAAAGAGACCCAGTACTTC
CASRLTGGKETQYF
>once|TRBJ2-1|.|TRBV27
TGTGCCAGCAGGAGGACTGGTTACAATGAGCAGTTCTTC
CASRRTGYNEQFF
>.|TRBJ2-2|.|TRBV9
TGTGCCAGCAGCACTTGGACAGGGAGGGCCGGGGAGCTGTTTTTT
CASSTWTGRAGELFF
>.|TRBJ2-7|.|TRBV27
TGTGCCAGCAGCCCCCGGGACTTTCCCTACGAGCAGTACTTC
CASSPRDFPYEQYF
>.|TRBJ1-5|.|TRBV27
TGTGCCAGCAGTCTCGACAGGTTTAGCAATCAGCCCCAGCATTTT
CASSLDRFSNQPQHF
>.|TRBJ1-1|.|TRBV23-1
TGCGCCGGGGGGGCCGAGGGGAACACTGAAGCTTTCTTT
CAGGAEGNTEAFF
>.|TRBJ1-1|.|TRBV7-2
TGTGCCAGCAGCTTAGTCCGGGGTGTGATGAACACTGAAGCTTTCTTT
CASSLVRGVMNTEAFF
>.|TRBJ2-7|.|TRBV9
TGTGCCAGCAGCGTAGATAGCACGGGCGAGCAGTACTTC
CASSVDSTGEQYF
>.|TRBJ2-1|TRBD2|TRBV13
TGTGCCAGCAGCGGCAGACTAGCGGGAGAGGTCCGTGAGCAGTTCTTC
CASSGRLAGEVREQFF
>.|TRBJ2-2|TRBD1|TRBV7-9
TGTGCCAGCAGCTTGGACAGGGAGTTTACCGGGGAGCTGTTTTTT
CASSLDREFTGELFF
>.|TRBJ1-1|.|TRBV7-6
TGTGCCAGCAGCCCGAATCGGGGATCCACTGAAGCTTTCTTT
CASSPNRGSTEAFF
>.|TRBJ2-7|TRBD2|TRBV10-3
TGTGCCATCAGGGATCCGGGACTAGCGGGAAACGAGCAGTACTTC
CAIRDPGLAGNEQYF
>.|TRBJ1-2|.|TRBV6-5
TGTGCCAGCAGTTACGACTCCAGCTATGGCTACACCTTC
CASSYDSSYGYTF
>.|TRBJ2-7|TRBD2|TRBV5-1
TGCGCCAGCAGCCCCCCCCAGCGGGAGGGTCCCTACGAGCAGTACTTC
CASSPPQREGPYEQYF
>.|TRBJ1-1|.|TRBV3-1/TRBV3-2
TGTGCCAGCAGCCAATTGTGGGGGGGGGTTGAAGCTTTCTTT
CASSQLWGGVEAFF
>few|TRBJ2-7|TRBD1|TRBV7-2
TGTGCCAGCAGCTTAGGGTCCCCGGGACAGGTCCGGAACGAGCAGTACTTC
CASSLGSPGQVRNEQYF
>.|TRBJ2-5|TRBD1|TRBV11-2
TGTGCCAGCAGCCCTGGGACAGGGCAAGAGACCCAGTACTTC
CASSPGTGQETQYF
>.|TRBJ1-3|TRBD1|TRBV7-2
TGTGCCAGCAGCTTAACCGGACAGGGGGCTGGAAACACCATATATTTT
CASSLTGQGAGNTIYF
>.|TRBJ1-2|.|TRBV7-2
TGTGCCAGCAGCACTTCAACAGGGAACACGGGTGGCTACACCTTC
CASSTSTGNTGGYTF
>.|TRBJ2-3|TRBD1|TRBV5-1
TGCGCCAGCAGCTTTTCTCCCGGGACAGAGTCTAGCACAGATACGCAGTATTTT
CASSFSPGTESSTDTQYF
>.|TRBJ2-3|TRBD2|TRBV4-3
TGCGCCAGCAGCCAAACCCTGACTAGCGGAGCAGGGGATACGCAGTATTTT
CASSQTLTSGAGDTQYF
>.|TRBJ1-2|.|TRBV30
TGTGCCTGGAGTGTAGACAGCTATGGCTACACCTTC
CAWSVDSYGYTF
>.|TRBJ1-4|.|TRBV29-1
TGCAGTGCAACTGGGGAGGGGGAAAAACTGTTTTTT
CSATGEGEKLFF
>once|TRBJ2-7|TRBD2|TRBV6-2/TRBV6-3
TGTGCCAGCAGTTCCCTACTAGCGGGAACCTACGAGCAGTACTTC
CASSSLLAGTYEQYF
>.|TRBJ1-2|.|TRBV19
TGTGCCAGTCATCAGGGTCGCTATGGCTACACCTTC
CASHQGRYGYTF
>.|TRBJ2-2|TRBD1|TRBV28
TGTGCCAGCACCCGACAGGGGGCGGGCGGGGAGCTGTTTTTT
CASTRQGAGGELFF
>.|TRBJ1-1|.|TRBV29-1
TGCAGCGTCCAACAGCAAGGAAGAGCTTTCTTT
CSVQQQGRAFF
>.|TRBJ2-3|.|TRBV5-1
TGCGCCAGCAGCTTGGATTCCGGCACAGATACGCAGTATTTT
CASSLDSGTDTQYF
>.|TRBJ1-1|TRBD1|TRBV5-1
TGCGCCAGCAGCTTGGGACAGGGATCGGTCACTGAAGCTTTCTTT
CASSLGQGSVTEAFF
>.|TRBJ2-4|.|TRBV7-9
TGTGCCAGCAGCCCGCCAGCAGACTCGGACATTCAGTACTTC
CASSPPADSDIQYF
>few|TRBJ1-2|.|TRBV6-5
TGTGCCAGCAGTTATGATAGGGAGGGCTACACCTTC
CASSYDREGYTF
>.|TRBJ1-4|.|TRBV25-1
TGTGCCAGCATGGCCGAACGGACTGTTAATGAAAAACTGTTTTTT
CASMAERTVNEKLFF
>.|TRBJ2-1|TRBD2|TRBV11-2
TGTGCCAGCAGCCGGGGACTAGCGGGTTACAATGAGCAGTTCTTC
CASSRGLAGYNEQFF
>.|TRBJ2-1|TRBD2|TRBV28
TGTGCCAGCAGCCGGCTGAGCGGGGGTATTTACAATGAGCAGTTCTTC
CASSRLSGGIYNEQFF
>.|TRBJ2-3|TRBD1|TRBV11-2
TGTGCCAGCAGCGACCGGGACAGGGGCACAGATACGCAGTATTTT
CASSDRDRGTDTQYF